These T cell receptor beta chains were read from a single sample in a study of T cell changes during pregnancy in multiple sclerosis. Method: immunoSEQ multiplex PCR; TCRdb's copy keeps in-frame clones and lacks some. The sample holds about 11,000 clones, around 94% seen once. The material sequenced was CD4+ T cells from peripheral blood mononuclear cells, taken before pregnancy. The receptors shown here come from a female donor with multiple sclerosis, enrolled in a pregnancy study. CDR3s include the opening cysteine and the closing phenylalanine or tryptophan. D genes are given only for firm matches. Rows may omit the clone size; those that give it use once, few, many or a size class.

>TRBJ1-2|.|TRBD1|TRBV25-1
CASSEYVTGSNYGYTF
TGTGCCAGCAGTGAATATGTGACAGGGTCGAACTATGGCTACACCTTC
>TRBJ1-2|.|TRBD1|TRBV7-2
CASSLGGQGLGRGYTF
TGTGCCAGCAGCTTAGGGGGACAGGGCCTTGGACGGGGCTACACCTTC
>TRBJ2-5|.|TRBD2|TRBV6-1
CASSEVSGRGGPRETQYF
TGTGCCAGCAGTGAAGTGTCGGGGCGGGGGGGCCCTCGAGAGACCCAGTACTTC
>TRBJ1-1|.|TRBD1|TRBV4-1
CASSQPRTGVNTEAFF
TGCGCCAGCAGCCAACCCAGGACAGGGGTCAACACTGAAGCTTTCTTT
>TRBJ2-7|.|.|TRBV27
CASRGSPASNEQYF
TGTGCCAGCCGGGGGAGTCCCGCGTCGAACGAGCAGTACTTC
>TRBJ1-2|.|TRBD1|TRBV2
CASKSDRAEGGYTF
TGTGCCAGCAAGAGTGACAGGGCGGAAGGTGGCTACACCTTC
>TRBJ1-2|once|TRBD1|TRBV27
CASSLTGDYGYTF
TGTGCCAGCAGTCTTACAGGGGACTATGGCTACACCTTC
>TRBJ1-3|.|.|TRBV6-1
CASSERSKPGNTIYF
TGTGCCAGCAGTGAGCGCTCGAAACCTGGAAACACCATATATTTT
>TRBJ1-1|once|.|TRBV29-1
CSTLSFRAQDPEAFF
TGCAGCACTCTTTCCTTCCGGGCACAGGACCCTGAAGCTTTCTTT
>TRBJ2-2|.|.|TRBV18
CASSLVRDIGTGELFF
TGTGCCAGCTCACTTGTCCGGGACATTGGGACCGGGGAGCTGTTTTTT
>TRBJ1-2|.|.|TRBV19
CASSDSGEPNYGYTF
TGTGCCAGTAGTGACTCCGGGGAACCTAACTATGGCTACACCTTC
>TRBJ2-5|once|TRBD1|TRBV6-5
CASNPGGETQYF
TGTGCCAGCAACCCAGGGGGAGAGACCCAGTACTTC
>TRBJ2-3|.|TRBD1|TRBV5-1
CASSRGQDSDTQYF
TGCGCCAGCAGCCGGGGACAGGATTCGGATACGCAGTATTTT
>TRBJ2-7|.|.|TRBV12-5
CASGLDSSYEQYF
TGTGCTAGTGGTTTGGACAGCTCCTACGAGCAGTACTTC
>TRBJ2-5|.|.|TRBV19
CASTMSAGGGGETQYF
TGTGCCAGTACAATGTCTGCAGGGGGCGGGGGAGAGACCCAGTACTTC
>TRBJ2-5|.|.|TRBV4-1
CASSQPVRAYKETQYF
TGCGCCAGCAGCCAGCCTGTGCGGGCTTACAAAGAGACCCAGTACTTC
>TRBJ1-1|.|.|TRBV9
CASSSGPGGTEAFF
TGTGCCAGCAGTTCCGGTCCGGGTGGCACTGAAGCTTTCTTT
>TRBJ2-7|.|.|TRBV7-6
CASSLGITFGGTEGYEQYF
TGTGCCAGCAGCCTTGGAATAACCTTTGGAGGGACAGAGGGCTACGAGCAGTACTTC
>TRBJ2-1|.|TRBD2|TRBV27
CASDWPHSTSVLYNEQFF
TGTGCCAGCGATTGGCCCCACTCGACTAGCGTGTTATACAATGAGCAGTTCTTC
>TRBJ1-5|.|TRBD1|TRBV28
CASRPTLGQGGVNQPQHF
TGTGCCAGCAGACCAACGTTGGGACAGGGGGGTGTTAATCAGCCCCAGCATTTT
>TRBJ2-3|once|.|TRBV11-2
CASSLTGGSTDTQYF
TGTGCCAGCAGCTTAACCGGGGGTAGCACAGATACGCAGTATTTT
>TRBJ2-6|.|TRBD2|TRBV14
CASSQGALGGYSGANVLTF
TGTGCCAGCAGCCAAGGGGCCCTGGGGGGGTACTCTGGGGCCAACGTCCTGACTTTC
>TRBJ2-7|.|TRBD2|TRBV19
CASSMGAGSSYEQYF
TGTGCCAGTAGTATGGGAGCGGGGAGCTCCTACGAGCAGTACTTC
>TRBJ1-2|.|.|TRBV7-3
CASSLGAANYGYTF
TGTGCCAGCAGCTTAGGTGCGGCTAACTATGGCTACACCTTC
>TRBJ2-4|once|.|TRBV6-1
CASSDRTVAKNIQYF
TGTGCCAGCAGTGACCGAACAGTAGCCAAAAACATTCAGTACTTC
>TRBJ2-7|.|TRBD1|TRBV14
CAIKHGQGRDYEQYF
TGTGCCATCAAGCACGGACAGGGACGAGACTACGAGCAGTACTTC
>TRBJ1-2|.|TRBD1|TRBV6-6
CASSTPGQEGYTF
TGTGCCAGCAGTACACCGGGACAGGAAGGCTACACCTTC
>TRBJ2-3|.|TRBD2|TRBV19
CASSRRTSGGAGTDTQYF
TGTGCCAGTAGTCGTCGGACTAGCGGGGGGGCCGGGACAGATACGCAGTATTTT
>TRBJ1-3|.|TRBD1|TRBV7-9
CASSRTGGMGGNTIYF
TGTGCCAGCAGCCGTACAGGGGGCATGGGTGGAAACACCATATATTTT
>TRBJ2-2|.|TRBD1|TRBV10-3
CAISGQGANTGELFF
TGTGCCATCAGTGGCCAGGGGGCGAACACCGGGGAGCTGTTTTTT
>TRBJ2-5|.|.|TRBV5-1
CASSLDDGRETQYF
TGCGCCAGCAGCTTGGACGACGGGAGAGAGACCCAGTACTTC
>TRBJ2-7|.|TRBD2|TRBV7-2
CASSSLAGAGSSYEQYF
TGTGCCAGCAGCTCTCTAGCGGGGGCCGGTAGCTCCTACGAGCAGTACTTC
>TRBJ1-5|.|.|TRBV4-2
CASSQDKVGYVPQHF
TGTGCCAGCAGCCAAGATAAGGTGGGCTATGTGCCCCAGCATTTT
>TRBJ2-3|.|TRBD2|TRBV6-1
CASTTSGATTDTQYF
TGTGCCAGCACTACTAGCGGGGCAACCACAGATACGCAGTATTTT
>TRBJ1-2|.|TRBD1|TRBV7-9
CASSLSGGGYGYTF
TGTGCCAGCAGCTTATCAGGGGGTGGATATGGCTACACCTTC